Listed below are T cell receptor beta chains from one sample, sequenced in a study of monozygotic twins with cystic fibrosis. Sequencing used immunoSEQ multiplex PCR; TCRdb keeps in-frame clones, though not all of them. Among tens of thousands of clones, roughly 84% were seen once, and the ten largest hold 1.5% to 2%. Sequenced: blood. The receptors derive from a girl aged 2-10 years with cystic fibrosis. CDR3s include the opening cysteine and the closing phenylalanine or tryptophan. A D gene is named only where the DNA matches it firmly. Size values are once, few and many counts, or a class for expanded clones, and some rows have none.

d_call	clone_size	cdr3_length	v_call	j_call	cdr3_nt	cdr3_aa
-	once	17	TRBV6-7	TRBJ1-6	TGTGCCAGCAGTTACTCAGGTACAGCAAGTCAGTGTTCACCCCTCCACTTT	CASSYSGTASQCSPLHF
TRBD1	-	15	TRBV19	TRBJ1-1	TGTGCCAGTACGGACAGGGGGGCTTCGAACACTGAAGCTTTCTTT	CASTDRGASNTEAFF
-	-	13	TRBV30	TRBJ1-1	TGTGCCTGGACCGGGACGTATAGGAAGGAAGCTTTCTTT	CAWTGTYRKEAFF
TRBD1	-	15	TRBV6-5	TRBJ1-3	TGTGCCAGCACCTCCCACAGGGGGCCTGGAAACACCATATATTTT	CASTSHRGPGNTIYF
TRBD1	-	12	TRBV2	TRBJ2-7	TGTGCCACCACTAACGGACAGGTCGAGCAGTACTTC	CATTNGQVEQYF
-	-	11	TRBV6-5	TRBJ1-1	TGTGCCAGCAGTTACCAGACCGAAGCTTTCTTT	CASSYQTEAFF
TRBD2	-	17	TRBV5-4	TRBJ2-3	TGTGCCAGCAGCCCCCGGGCTAGCGGGGGGGCCACAGATACGCAGTATTTT	CASSPRASGGATDTQYF
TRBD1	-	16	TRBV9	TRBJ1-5	TGTGCCAGCAGCGTGACTCCCGGGACAGACAATCAGCCCCAGCATTTT	CASSVTPGTDNQPQHF
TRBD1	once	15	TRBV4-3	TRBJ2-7	TGCGCCAGCAGCCAAGTCGGGACAGGGGGCAACGAGCAGTACTTC	CASSQVGTGGNEQYF
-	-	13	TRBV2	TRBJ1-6	TGTGCCAGCAGCGGTCTTGTAGGTTCACCCCTCCACTTT	CASSGLVGSPLHF
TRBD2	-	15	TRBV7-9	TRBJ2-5	TGTGCCAGCAGCTTGAGGCTAGCGGGGGTAGAGACCCAGTACTTC	CASSLRLAGVETQYF
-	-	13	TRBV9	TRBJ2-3	TGTGCCAGCAGCGAGAGGGGCTGGGATACGCAGTATTTT	CASSERGWDTQYF
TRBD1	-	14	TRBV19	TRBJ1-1	TGTGCCAGTAGGATTGGGACAGCGAACACTGAAGCTTTCTTT	CASRIGTANTEAFF
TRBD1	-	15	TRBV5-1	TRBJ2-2	TGCGCCAGCAGCCGGCCGGGACAGGGAGTAGGGGAGCTGTTTTTT	CASSRPGQGVGELFF
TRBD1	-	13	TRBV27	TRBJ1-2	TGTGCCAGCAGTTTCCCGACAGGGAGTGGCTACACCTTC	CASSFPTGSGYTF
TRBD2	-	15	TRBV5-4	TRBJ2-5	TGTGCCAGCGCCGGAACGGGGGGTCTCACAGAGACCCAGTACTTC	CASAGTGGLTETQYF
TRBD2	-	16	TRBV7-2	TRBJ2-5	TGTGCCAGCAGCTTGTCTCTAGCGGGGGGCGGGGAGACCCAGTACTTC	CASSLSLAGGGETQYF
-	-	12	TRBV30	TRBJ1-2	TGTGCCTGGAGTGTAAGAGGGTATGGCTACACCTTC	CAWSVRGYGYTF
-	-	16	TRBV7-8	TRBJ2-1	TGTGCCAGCAGCTCCGCCTGGGGGGTTTCCTACAATGAGCAGTTCTTC	CASSSAWGVSYNEQFF
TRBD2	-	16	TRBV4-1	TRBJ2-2	TGCGCCAGCAGCCAAGGGCGGGGGGATAACACCGGGGAGCTGTTTTTT	CASSQGRGDNTGELFF
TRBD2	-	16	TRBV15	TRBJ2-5	TGTGCCACCAGCAGAATGATGGCGGGGGGGCAGGAGACCCAGTACTTC	CATSRMMAGGQETQYF
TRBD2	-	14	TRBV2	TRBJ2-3	TGTGCCAGCATCCGCGGGGGGGCCACAGATACGCAGTATTTT	CASIRGGATDTQYF
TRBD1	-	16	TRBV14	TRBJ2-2	TGTGCCAGCAGCCGGTTCCAGACAGGGCCAACCGGGGAGCTGTTTTTT	CASSRFQTGPTGELFF
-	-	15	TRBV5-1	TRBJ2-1	TGCGCCAGCAGCCAGGTTGGGGGCTCCTACAATGAGCAGTTCTTC	CASSQVGGSYNEQFF
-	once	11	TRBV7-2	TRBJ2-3	TGTGCCAGCAGCTATACAGATACGCAGTATTTT	CASSYTDTQYF
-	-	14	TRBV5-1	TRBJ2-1	TGCGCCAGCAGCCCTGGACTCCTACCGAATGAGCAGTTCTTC	CASSPGLLPNEQFF
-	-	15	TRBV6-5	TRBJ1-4	TGTGCCAGCAGCCCAGATGCCGGACGGGGGGAAAAACTGTTTTTT	CASSPDAGRGEKLFF
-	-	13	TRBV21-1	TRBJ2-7	TGTGCCACCACAGGGGCCCCCTCCTACGAGCAGTACTTC	CATTGAPSYEQYF
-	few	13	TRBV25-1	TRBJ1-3	TGTGCCAGCAGGAAGGGCTCTGGAAACACCATATATTTT	CASRKGSGNTIYF
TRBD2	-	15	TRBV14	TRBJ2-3	TGTGCCAGCAGCCCCGGATGGCTAGCGGGGGGCCGGGAGTATTTT	CASSPGWLAGGREYF
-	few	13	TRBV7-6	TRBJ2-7	TGTGCCAGCAGCTTAAACGAGTGGTACGAGCAGTACTTC	CASSLNEWYEQYF
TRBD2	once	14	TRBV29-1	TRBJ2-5	TGCAGCGTGACTAGCGGGGGGTCGGAAGAGACCCAGTACTTC	CSVTSGGSEETQYF
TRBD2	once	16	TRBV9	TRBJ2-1	TGTGCCAGCAGCGGCTGGTCCCTCGGGGGGGCCGGTGAGCAGTTCTTC	CASSGWSLGGAGEQFF
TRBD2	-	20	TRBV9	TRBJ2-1	TGTGCCAGCAGCTTCCACCCGATCAGGACTAGCGGGGGACTATACAATGAGCAGTTCTTC	CASSFHPIRTSGGLYNEQFF
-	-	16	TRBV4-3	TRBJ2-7	TGCGCCAGCAGCCAAGATGTGTTAGGGACACCCTACGAGCAGTACTTC	CASSQDVLGTPYEQYF
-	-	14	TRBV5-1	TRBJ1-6	TGCGCCAGCAGCTCGGGGGACAAGAATTCACCCCTCCACTTT	CASSSGDKNSPLHF
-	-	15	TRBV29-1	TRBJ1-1	TGCAGCGTTGTCGGCTCGCAGGATTTTGGCACTGAAGCTTTCTTT	CSVVGSQDFGTEAFF
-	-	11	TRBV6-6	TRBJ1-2	TGTGCCAGCTCGACCTACGGGGGATACACCTTC	CASSTYGGYTF
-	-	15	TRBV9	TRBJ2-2	TGTGCCAGCATGGCCCGGGGGTCGAACACCGGGGAGCTGTTTTTT	CASMARGSNTGELFF
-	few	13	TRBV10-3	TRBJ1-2	TGTGCCATCAGTGAACAGTGGGACTATGGCTACACCTTC	CAISEQWDYGYTF
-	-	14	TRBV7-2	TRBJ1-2	TGTGCCAGCAGCTTACTGAGCGGAGTCTATGGCTACACCTTC	CASSLLSGVYGYTF
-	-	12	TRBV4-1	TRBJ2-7	TGCGCCAGCAGCCAAGACACCTACGAGCAGTACTTC	CASSQDTYEQYF
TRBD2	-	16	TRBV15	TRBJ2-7	TGTGCCACCAGCAGAGGGACTAGCGGTCGCCCCTACGAGCAGTACTTC	CATSRGTSGRPYEQYF
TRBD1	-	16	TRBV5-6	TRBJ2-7	TGTGCCAGCAGCATCGGGACAGGGAGGACCTCCTACGAGCAGTACTTC	CASSIGTGRTSYEQYF
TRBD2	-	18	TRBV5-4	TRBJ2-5	TGTGCCAGCAGCACACTAGCGGGGGGGCTGGGTAGGACAGAGACCCAGTACTTC	CASSTLAGGLGRTETQYF
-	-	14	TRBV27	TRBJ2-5	TGTGCCAGCAGTTTATCGTACCGCCAAGAGACCCAGTACTTC	CASSLSYRQETQYF
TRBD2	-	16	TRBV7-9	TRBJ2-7	TGTGCCAGCAGCCCCCGCGGGCTAGCGGGGAGATACGAGCAGTACTTC	CASSPRGLAGRYEQYF